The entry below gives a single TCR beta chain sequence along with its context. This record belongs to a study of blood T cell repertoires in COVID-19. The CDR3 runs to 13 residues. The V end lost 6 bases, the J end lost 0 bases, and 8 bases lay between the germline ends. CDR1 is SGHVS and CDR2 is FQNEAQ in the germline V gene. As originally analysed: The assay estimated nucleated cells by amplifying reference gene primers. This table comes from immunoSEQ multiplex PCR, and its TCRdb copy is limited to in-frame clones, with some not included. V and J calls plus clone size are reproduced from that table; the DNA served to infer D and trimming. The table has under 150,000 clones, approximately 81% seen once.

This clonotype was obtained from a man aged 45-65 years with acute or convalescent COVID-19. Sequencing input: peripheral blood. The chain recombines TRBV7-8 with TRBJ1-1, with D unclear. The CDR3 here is CASRYNMNTEAFF. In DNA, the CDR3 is TGTGCCAGCAGATACAATATGAACACTGAAGCTTTCTTT.